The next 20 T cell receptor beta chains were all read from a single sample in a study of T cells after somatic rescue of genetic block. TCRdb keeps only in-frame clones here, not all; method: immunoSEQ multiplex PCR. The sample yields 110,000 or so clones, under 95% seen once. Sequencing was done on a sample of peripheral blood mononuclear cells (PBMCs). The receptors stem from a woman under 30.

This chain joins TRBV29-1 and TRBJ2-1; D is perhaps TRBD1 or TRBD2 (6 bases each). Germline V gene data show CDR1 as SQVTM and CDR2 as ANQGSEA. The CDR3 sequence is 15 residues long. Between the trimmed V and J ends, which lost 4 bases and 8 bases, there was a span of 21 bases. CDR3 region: CSVGVQGRGKDEQFF. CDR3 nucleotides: TGCAGCGTTGGGGTACAGGGTCGGGGGAAGGATGAGCAGTTCTTC.

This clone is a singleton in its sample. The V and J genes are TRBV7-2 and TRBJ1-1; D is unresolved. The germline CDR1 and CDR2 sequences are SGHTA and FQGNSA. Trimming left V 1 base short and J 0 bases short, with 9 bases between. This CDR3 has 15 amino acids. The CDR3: CASSLELTMNTEAFF. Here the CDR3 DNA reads TGTGCCAGCAGCTTAGAGTTGACCATGAACACTGAAGCTTTCTTT.

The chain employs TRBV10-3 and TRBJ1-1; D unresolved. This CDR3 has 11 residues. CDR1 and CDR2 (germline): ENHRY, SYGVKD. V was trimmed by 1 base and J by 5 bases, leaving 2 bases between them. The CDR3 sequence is CAISEYTEAFF. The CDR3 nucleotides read TGTGCCATCAGTGAGTATACTGAAGCTTTCTTT.

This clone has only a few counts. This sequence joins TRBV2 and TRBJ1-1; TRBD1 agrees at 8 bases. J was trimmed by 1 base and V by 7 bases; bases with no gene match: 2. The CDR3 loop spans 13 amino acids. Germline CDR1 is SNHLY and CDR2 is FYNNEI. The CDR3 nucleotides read TGTGCCAGCAAGGGACAGGAGAACACTGAAGCTTTCTTT. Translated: CASKGQENTEAFF.

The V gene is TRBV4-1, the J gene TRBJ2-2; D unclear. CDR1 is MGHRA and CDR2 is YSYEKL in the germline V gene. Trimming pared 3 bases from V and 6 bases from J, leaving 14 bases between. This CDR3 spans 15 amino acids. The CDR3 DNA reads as TGCGCCAGCAGCCATCTGACACCCTCCGCCGGGGAGCTGTTTTTT. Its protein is CASSHLTPSAGELFF.

CDR3 residues: CASSPGYNEQFF. The DNA of the CDR3 is TGTGCCAGCAGCCCCGGGTACAATGAGCAGTTCTTC. The rearrangement uses TRBV7-2 and TRBJ2-1; D gene uncertain. Looked up from germline, CDR1 is SGHTA and CDR2 is FQGNSA. This CDR3 spans 12 amino acids. With 5 bases removed from V and 4 bases from J, the gap between germline ends came to 6 bases.

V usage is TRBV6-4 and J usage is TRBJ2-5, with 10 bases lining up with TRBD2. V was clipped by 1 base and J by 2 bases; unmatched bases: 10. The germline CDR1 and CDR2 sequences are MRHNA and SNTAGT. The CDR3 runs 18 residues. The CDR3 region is CASSDYQGLAEGQETQYF. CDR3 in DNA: TGTGCCAGCAGTGACTACCAAGGACTAGCGGAAGGTCAAGAGACCCAGTACTTC.

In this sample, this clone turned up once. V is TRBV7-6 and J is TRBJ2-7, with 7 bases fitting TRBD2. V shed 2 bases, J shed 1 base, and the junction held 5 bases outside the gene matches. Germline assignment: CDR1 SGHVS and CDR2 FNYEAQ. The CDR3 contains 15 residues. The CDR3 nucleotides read TGTGCCAGCAGCTTATCAAGCGGGGCTTCCTACGAGCAGTACTTC. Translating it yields CASSLSSGASYEQYF.

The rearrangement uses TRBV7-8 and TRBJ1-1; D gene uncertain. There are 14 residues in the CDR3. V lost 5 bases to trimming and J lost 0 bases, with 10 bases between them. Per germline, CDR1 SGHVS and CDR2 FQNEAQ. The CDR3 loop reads CASSLREVNTEAFF. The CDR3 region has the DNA TGTGCCAGCAGCCTCCGTGAGGTGAACACTGAAGCTTTCTTT.

The CDR3 is CASTGAGQGNSPLHF. The CDR3, as DNA: TGCGCCAGCACTGGGGCGGGACAGGGGAATTCACCCCTCCACTTT. The rearrangement links TRBV4-1 to TRBJ1-6; 10 bases map to TRBD1. Germline CDR1 is MGHRA and CDR2 is YSYEKL. The CDR3 covers 15 residues. The V segment lost 7 bases and the J segment 7 bases; nucleotides outside the gene matches: 7.

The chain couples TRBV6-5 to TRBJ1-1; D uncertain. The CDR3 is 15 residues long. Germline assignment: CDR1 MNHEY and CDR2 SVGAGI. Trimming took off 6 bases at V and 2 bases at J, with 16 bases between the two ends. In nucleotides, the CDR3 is TGTGCCAGCAGCTACCAGGCAGGAACTAACACTGAAGCTTTCTTT. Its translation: CASSYQAGTNTEAFF.

The CDR3 nucleotides read TGTGCCAGCAGCCAAGTCCAGGCCGCGAACACCGGGGAGCTGTTTTTT. This translates into CASSQVQAANTGELFF. This sequence joins TRBV4-2 and TRBJ2-2; D is unclear. CDR1 and CDR2 from the germline V gene are LGHNA and YNFKEQ. The germline V and J ends were trimmed by 1 base and 0 bases, with 9 bases remaining between them. The CDR3 length is 16 residues.

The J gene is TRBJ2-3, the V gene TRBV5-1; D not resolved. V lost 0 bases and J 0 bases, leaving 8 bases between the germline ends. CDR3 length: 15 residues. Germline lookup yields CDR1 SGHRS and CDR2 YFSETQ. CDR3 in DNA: TGCGCCAGCAGCTTGGGAGGCGCCAGCACAGATACGCAGTATTTT. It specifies CASSLGGASTDTQYF.

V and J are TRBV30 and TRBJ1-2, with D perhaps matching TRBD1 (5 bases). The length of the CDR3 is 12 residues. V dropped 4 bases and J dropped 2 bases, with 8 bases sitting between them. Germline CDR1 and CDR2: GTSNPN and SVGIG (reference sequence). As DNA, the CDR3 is TGTGCCTGGAATGGGGGAAACTATGGCTACACCTTC. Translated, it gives CAWNGGNYGYTF.

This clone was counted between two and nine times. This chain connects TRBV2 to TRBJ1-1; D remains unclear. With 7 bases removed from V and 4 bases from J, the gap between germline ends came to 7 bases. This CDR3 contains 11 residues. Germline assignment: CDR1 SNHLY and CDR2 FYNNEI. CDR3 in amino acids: CASTPSTEAFF. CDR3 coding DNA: TGTGCCAGCACCCCGAGCACTGAAGCTTTCTTT.

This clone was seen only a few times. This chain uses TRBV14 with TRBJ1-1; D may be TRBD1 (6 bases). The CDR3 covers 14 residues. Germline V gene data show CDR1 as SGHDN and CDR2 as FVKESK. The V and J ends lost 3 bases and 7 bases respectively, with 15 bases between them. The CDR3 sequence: CASSQMDSRIEAFF. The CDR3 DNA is TGTGCCAGCAGCCAGATGGACAGTAGGATTGAAGCTTTCTTT.

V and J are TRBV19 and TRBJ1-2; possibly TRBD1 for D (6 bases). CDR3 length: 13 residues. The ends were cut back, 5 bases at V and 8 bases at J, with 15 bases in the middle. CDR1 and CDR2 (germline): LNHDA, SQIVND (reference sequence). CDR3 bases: TGTGCCAGTAGTGAAAACAGGGAAGGAGGCTACACCTTC. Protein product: CASSENREGGYTF.

The CDR3 spells CASSHTDNYGYTF. For the CDR3, the DNA is TGTGCCAGCAGCCACACAGATAACTATGGCTACACCTTC. The chain has TRBV2 and TRBJ1-2; no clear D. The V end was cut by 6 bases, the J end by 1 base, with 9 bases between. The CDR3 consists of 13 residues. Germline assignment: CDR1 SNHLY and CDR2 FYNNEI. Combining the CDR3 with reference TRBV2 and TRBJ1-2 gives the whole variable domain EPEVTQTPSHQVTQMGQEVILRCVPISNHLYFYWYRQILGQKVEFLVSFYNNEISEKSEIFDDQFSVERPDGSNFTLKIRSTKLEDSAMYFCASSHTDNYGYTFGSGTRLTVV.

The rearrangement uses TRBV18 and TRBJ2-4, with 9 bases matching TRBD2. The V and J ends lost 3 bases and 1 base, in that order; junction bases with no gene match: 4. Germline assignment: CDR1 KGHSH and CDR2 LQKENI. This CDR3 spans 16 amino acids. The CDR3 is CASSPLAGNAKNIQYF. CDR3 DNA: TGTGCCAGCTCACCTCTAGCGGGGAACGCCAAAAACATTCAGTACTTC. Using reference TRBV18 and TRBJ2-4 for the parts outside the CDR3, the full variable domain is NAGVMQNPRHLVRRRGQEARLRCSPMKGHSHVYWYRQLPEEGLKFMVYLQKENIIDESGMPKERFSAEFPKEGPSILRIQQVVRGDSAAYFCASSPLAGNAKNIQYFGAGTRLSVL.

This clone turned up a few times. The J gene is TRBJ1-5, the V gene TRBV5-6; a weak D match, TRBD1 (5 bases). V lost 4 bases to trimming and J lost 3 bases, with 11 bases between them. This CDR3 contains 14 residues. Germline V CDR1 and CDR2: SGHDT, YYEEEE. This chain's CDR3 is CASSLRGDNQPQHF. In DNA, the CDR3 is TGTGCCAGCAGCCTTCGAGGGGACAATCAGCCCCAGCATTTT.